Only one count was recorded for the clone carrying this TCR beta chain. The protocol was immunoSEQ multiplex PCR, while the TCRdb copy is restricted to in-frame clones and leaves out a portion. Of fewer than 200,000 clones in the sample, roughly four fifths were seen once. Germline CDR1 is SGHAT and CDR2 is FQDESV (reference sequence). Trimming removed 5 bases from V and 9 bases from J; junction bases left unmatched: 12. This CDR3 spans 16 amino acids. The data are from a study of blood T cell repertoires in COVID-19. The study assigned cohorts using participant-reported clinical history. The TCR comes from a man aged 45-60 years who had recovered from COVID-19. This sequence joins TRBV11-1 and TRBJ1-6; the match to TRBD1 covers 8 bases. Source material: PBMCs or T cells enriched from blood (not recorded which). CDR3 sequence (DNA): TGTGCCAGCAGCGCCCGGACGGGACAGGTGTTTTCACCCCTCCACTTT. Translated: CASSARTGQVFSPLHF.